The rows below give T cell receptor beta chains drawn from one sample of a study of T cell responses to AZD1222 COVID-19 vaccine. The protocol was immunoSEQ multiplex PCR, while the TCRdb copy is restricted to in-frame clones and leaves out a portion. The data contain 45,000 to 55,000 clones, roughly 80% of them singletons. The sequencing here drew on peripheral blood, taken on day 0 of MenACWY control vaccination. All receptors derive from an adult in good health. CDR3s include the opening cysteine and the closing phenylalanine or tryptophan. The order of the fields is J gene, clone size, CDR3 length, V gene, D gene, CDR3 DNA, CDR3 protein. D genes are given only for firm matches. Not every row has a clone size; where given, it reads once, few, many or a size class.

TRBJ1-2 | once | 16 | TRBV18 | TRBD1 | TGTGCCAGCTCACCCGGGACAGCCCCTGCTAACTATGGCTACACCTTC | CASSPGTAPANYGYTF
TRBJ1-1 | - | 13 | TRBV7-2 | - | TGTGCCAGCAGCTTAGGCGGACCCACTGAAGCTTTCTTT | CASSLGGPTEAFF
TRBJ1-1 | - | 15 | TRBV2 | - | TGTGCCAGCAGAGGACAGCAACTACCGGGGATTGAAGCTTTCTTT | CASRGQQLPGIEAFF
TRBJ2-7 | few | 13 | TRBV30 | TRBD2 | TGTGCCTGGGGGGGACTAGCGGGAGACAAGCAGTACTTC | CAWGGLAGDKQYF
TRBJ1-1 | - | 14 | TRBV11-2 | - | TGTGCCAGCAGCCGAGGGGTGTTAAACACTGAAGCTTTCTTT | CASSRGVLNTEAFF
TRBJ1-5 | - | 15 | TRBV13 | TRBD1 | TGTGCCAGCAGCTGGGGGGACAGGGGGCATCAGCCCCAGCATTTT | CASSWGDRGHQPQHF
TRBJ1-5 | few | 12 | TRBV28 | - | TGTGCCAGCAGTTTGATTCGACAGCCCCAGCATTTT | CASSLIRQPQHF
TRBJ2-1 | - | 14 | TRBV4-1 | TRBD2 | TGCGCCAGCAGTAGCGGGGGGGACGTCAATGAGCAGTTCTTC | CASSSGGDVNEQFF
TRBJ1-2 | - | 14 | TRBV2 | TRBD1 | TGTGCCAGTATCACACAGGGGGCGATTCATGGCTACACCTTC | CASITQGAIHGYTF
TRBJ2-3 | - | 18 | TRBV5-6 | TRBD2 | TGTGCCAGCAGCTTGGTCTGGACTAGCGGGGATAGCACAGATACGCAGTATTTT | CASSLVWTSGDSTDTQYF
TRBJ1-6 | - | 16 | TRBV5-1 | - | TGCGCCAGCAGCTTGGAAGGGAGTGGCAGGAATTCACCCCTCCACTTT | CASSLEGSGRNSPLHF
TRBJ1-5 | once | 14 | TRBV10-3 | - | TGTGCCATCAGTGAGGAGTTCCAAGGGCAGCCCCAGCATTTT | CAISEEFQGQPQHF
TRBJ2-5 | - | 14 | TRBV27 | - | TGTGCCAGCAGTGCCAGGGACACACGAGAGACCCAGTACTTC | CASSARDTRETQYF
TRBJ1-3 | - | 14 | TRBV5-5 | - | TGTGCCAGCAGCTTGTACTTCACTCATGACACCATATATTTT | CASSLYFTHDTIYF
TRBJ1-2 | - | 14 | TRBV19 | - | TGTGCCAGTAGTATAGGGGGCATTACCTATGGCTACACCTTC | CASSIGGITYGYTF
TRBJ2-3 | - | 15 | TRBV21-1 | - | TGTGCCAGCAGCAAAAGGGCCCCTTCCACAGATACGCAGTATTTT | CASSKRAPSTDTQYF
TRBJ1-3 | - | 14 | TRBV24-1 | - | TGTGCCACCAGTGAGAGGAGGGGCGGAAACACCATATATTTT | CATSERRGGNTIYF
TRBJ2-1 | - | 16 | TRBV7-6 | TRBD2 | TGTGCCAGCAGCGTTGGGCCGGGAGGACAAGGCAATGAGCAGTTCTTC | CASSVGPGGQGNEQFF
TRBJ2-7 | - | 14 | TRBV19 | TRBD1 | TGTGCCAGTAGTGACAGGGGGCGATCCTACGAGCAGTACTTC | CASSDRGRSYEQYF
TRBJ1-4 | - | 14 | TRBV25-1 | - | TGTGCCAGCAGTGAATATGCGACTAATGAAAAACTGTTTTTT | CASSEYATNEKLFF
TRBJ2-4 | few | 17 | TRBV10-3 | TRBD1 | TGTGCCATCAGTGAAGAACAGGGGGCGGCGACCAAAAACATTCAGTACTTC | CAISEEQGAATKNIQYF
TRBJ2-1 | - | 15 | TRBV5-5 | TRBD2 | TGTGCCAGCAGCCTACGGACTAGCGGAAACAATGAGCAGTTCTTC | CASSLRTSGNNEQFF
TRBJ1-1 | many | 14 | TRBV9 | - | TGTGCCAGCAGTTCTGACACCATGAACACTGAAGCTTTCTTT | CASSSDTMNTEAFF
TRBJ2-1 | once | 16 | TRBV10-2 | TRBD2 | TGCGCCAGCAGTGAACCGGCGGGGGGCCCCTACAATGAGCAGTTCTTC | CASSEPAGGPYNEQFF